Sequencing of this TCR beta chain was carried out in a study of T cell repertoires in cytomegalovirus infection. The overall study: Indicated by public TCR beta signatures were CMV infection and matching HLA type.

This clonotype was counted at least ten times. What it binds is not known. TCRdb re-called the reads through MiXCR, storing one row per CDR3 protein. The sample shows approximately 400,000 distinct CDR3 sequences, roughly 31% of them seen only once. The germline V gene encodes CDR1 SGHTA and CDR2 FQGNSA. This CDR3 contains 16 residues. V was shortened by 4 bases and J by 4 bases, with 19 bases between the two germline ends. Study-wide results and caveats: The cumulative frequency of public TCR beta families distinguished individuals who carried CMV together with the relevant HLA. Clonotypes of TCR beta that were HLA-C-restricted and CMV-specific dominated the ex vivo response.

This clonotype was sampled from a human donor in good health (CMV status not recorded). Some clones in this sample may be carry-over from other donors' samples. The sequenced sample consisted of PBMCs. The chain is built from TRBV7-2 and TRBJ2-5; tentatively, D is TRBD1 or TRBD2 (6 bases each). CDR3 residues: CASSSWDTSGVETQYF. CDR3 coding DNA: TGTGCCAGCAGCTCCTGGGACACCTCGGGGGTAGAGACCCAGTACTTC.